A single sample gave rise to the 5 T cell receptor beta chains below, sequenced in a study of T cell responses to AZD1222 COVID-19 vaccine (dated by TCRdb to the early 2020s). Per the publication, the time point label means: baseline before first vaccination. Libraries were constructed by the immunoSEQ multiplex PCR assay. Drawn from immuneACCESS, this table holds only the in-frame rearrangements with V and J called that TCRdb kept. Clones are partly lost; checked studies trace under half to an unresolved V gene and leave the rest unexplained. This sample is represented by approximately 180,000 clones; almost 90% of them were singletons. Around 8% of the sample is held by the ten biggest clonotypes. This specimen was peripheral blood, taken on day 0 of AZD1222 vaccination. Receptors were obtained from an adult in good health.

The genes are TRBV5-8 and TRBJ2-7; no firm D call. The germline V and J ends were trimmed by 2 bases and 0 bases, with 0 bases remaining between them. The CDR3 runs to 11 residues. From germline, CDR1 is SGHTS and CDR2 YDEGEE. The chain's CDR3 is CASSFSYEQYF. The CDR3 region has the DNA TGTGCCAGCAGCTTCTCCTACGAGCAGTACTTC.

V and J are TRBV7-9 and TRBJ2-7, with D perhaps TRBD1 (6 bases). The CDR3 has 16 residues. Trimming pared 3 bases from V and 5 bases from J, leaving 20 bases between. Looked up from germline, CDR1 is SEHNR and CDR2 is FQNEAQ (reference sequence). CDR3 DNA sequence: TGTGCCAGCAGCTTTAGAGGGGGACCCGAGGGCCACGAGCAGTACTTC. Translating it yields CASSFRGGPEGHEQYF.

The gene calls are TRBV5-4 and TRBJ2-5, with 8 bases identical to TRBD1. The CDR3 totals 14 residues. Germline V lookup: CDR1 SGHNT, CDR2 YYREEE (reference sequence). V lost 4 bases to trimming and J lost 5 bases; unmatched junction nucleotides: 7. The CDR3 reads CASSAGGEWETQYF. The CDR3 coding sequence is TGTGCCAGCAGCGCAGGGGGCGAATGGGAGACCCAGTACTTC. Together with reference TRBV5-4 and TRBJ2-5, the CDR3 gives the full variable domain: ETGVTQSPTHLIKTRGQQVTLRCSSQSGHNTVSWYQQALGQGPQFIFQYYREEENGRGNFPPRFSGLQFPNYSSELNVNALELDDSALYLCASSAGGEWETQYFGPGTRLLVL.

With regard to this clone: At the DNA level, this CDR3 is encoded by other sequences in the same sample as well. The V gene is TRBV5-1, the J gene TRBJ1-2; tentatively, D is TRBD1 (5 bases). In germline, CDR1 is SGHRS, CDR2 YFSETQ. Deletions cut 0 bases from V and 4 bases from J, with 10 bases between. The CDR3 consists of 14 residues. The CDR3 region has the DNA TGCGCCAGCAGCTTGGGGCAGGGCTCCTATGGCTACACCTTC. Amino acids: CASSLGQGSYGYTF.

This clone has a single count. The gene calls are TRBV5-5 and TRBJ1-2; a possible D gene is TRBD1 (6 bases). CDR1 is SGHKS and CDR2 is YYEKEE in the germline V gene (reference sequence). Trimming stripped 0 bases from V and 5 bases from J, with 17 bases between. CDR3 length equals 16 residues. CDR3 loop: CASSLDGGTPAYGYTF. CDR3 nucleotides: TGTGCCAGCAGCTTGGACGGAGGGACACCCGCATATGGCTACACCTTC.